These T cell receptor beta chains were read from a single sample in a study of cytomegalovirus exposure and HLA in healthy donors. The repertoire was sequenced with immunoSEQ multiplex PCR; TCRdb's copy has only in-frame clones and lacks some. The repertoire consists of around 100,000 clones, with about 68% occurring once and the leading ten covering 3.5% to 5%. The sample consisted of PBMCs. These receptors came from a woman aged 40 to 50 in good health and CMV-seropositive. Each CDR3 is given with its conserved first and last residue. D genes are given only for firm matches. The listing skips clone size in some rows; elsewhere it reads once, few, many or a size class.

v_call: TRBV2
j_call: TRBJ1-2
d_call: .
clone_size: .
cdr3_nt: TGTGCCAGCAGTGGTGACTCAACCCTCTATGGCTACACCTTC
cdr3_aa: CASSGDSTLYGYTF

v_call: TRBV7-8
j_call: TRBJ2-7
d_call: TRBD2
clone_size: .
cdr3_nt: TGTGCCAGCAGCTTAAAGAGCGGGGGGTCCTACGAGCAGTACTTC
cdr3_aa: CASSLKSGGSYEQYF

v_call: TRBV12-5
j_call: TRBJ1-3
d_call: .
clone_size: .
cdr3_nt: TGTGCTAGTGGTTTGCTTTATGGAGGGCTTGGGAACACCATATATTTT
cdr3_aa: CASGLLYGGLGNTIYF

v_call: TRBV7-8
j_call: TRBJ1-6
d_call: TRBD1
clone_size: .
cdr3_nt: TGTGCCAGCAGCCCGTCCTCTACAGGGGCCCCCCGAGGCTACTATAATTCACCCCTCCACTTT
cdr3_aa: CASSPSSTGAPRGYYNSPLHF

v_call: TRBV15
j_call: TRBJ2-1
d_call: TRBD2
clone_size: .
cdr3_nt: TGTGCCACCAGCAGAGATTGGAGCGGGAGGGGGGATGAGCAGTTCTTC
cdr3_aa: CATSRDWSGRGDEQFF

v_call: TRBV11-3
j_call: TRBJ2-7
d_call: TRBD1
clone_size: .
cdr3_nt: TGTGCCAGCAGCTTATTCACAGGGGAGACCTACGAGCAGTACTTC
cdr3_aa: CASSLFTGETYEQYF

v_call: TRBV5-4
j_call: TRBJ2-1
d_call: TRBD1
clone_size: .
cdr3_nt: TGTGCCAGCAGCCCAGGACAGGGAGTCTCCTACAATGAGCAGTTCTTC
cdr3_aa: CASSPGQGVSYNEQFF

v_call: TRBV4-3
j_call: TRBJ2-5
d_call: TRBD1
clone_size: .
cdr3_nt: TGCGCCAGCAGCCAATCCTCTCAGGGGGCACGGGAGCAGTACTTC
cdr3_aa: CASSQSSQGAREQYF

v_call: TRBV14
j_call: TRBJ2-1
d_call: .
clone_size: .
cdr3_nt: TGTGCCAGCAGAGCAAGTGCGAGCTCCTACAATGAGCAGTTCTTC
cdr3_aa: CASRASASSYNEQFF

v_call: TRBV5-1
j_call: TRBJ2-7
d_call: TRBD2
clone_size: .
cdr3_nt: TGCGCCAGCAGCGAAGGGACTAGTCGCGAGCAGTACTTC
cdr3_aa: CASSEGTSREQYF

v_call: TRBV5-1
j_call: TRBJ2-3
d_call: .
clone_size: .
cdr3_nt: TGCGCCAGCCACGCCGGGACTCTTTTGGATACGCAGTATTTT
cdr3_aa: CASHAGTLLDTQYF

v_call: TRBV28
j_call: TRBJ1-2
d_call: .
clone_size: few
cdr3_nt: TGTGCCAGCAGTCCCTCTCGGGGAACAGCTAACTATGGCTACACCTTC
cdr3_aa: CASSPSRGTANYGYTF

v_call: TRBV5-4
j_call: TRBJ2-2
d_call: TRBD1
clone_size: .
cdr3_nt: TGTGCCAGCAGCCTTGGAAGCCCCACAGGGGGCTTGGGTGGGGAGCTGTTTTTT
cdr3_aa: CASSLGSPTGGLGGELFF

v_call: TRBV6-5
j_call: TRBJ1-1
d_call: .
clone_size: .
cdr3_nt: TGTGCCAGCAGATTAACCGGGACAACTGAAGCTTTCTTT
cdr3_aa: CASRLTGTTEAFF